The following is a T cell receptor beta chain sequence with its context. What it binds is not known. The library targeted TCRbeta and was prepared with unique molecular identifiers. TCRdb analysed the PCR reads with MiXCR anew, one entry per CDR3 protein. The sample holds about 980,000 distinct CDR3 sequences, about 29% seen once. The data are from a study of T-cell reconstitution after alpha-beta-depleted transplantation in children. V dropped 3 bases and J dropped 4 bases, with 16 bases sitting between them. This CDR3 is built from 17 residues. Per the germline V gene, CDR1 is LNHNV and CDR2 is YYDKDF (reference sequence). Whole-study findings and limits: Some patients showed high day-60 TCRbeta diversity, which derived from surviving recipient T cells and thymic progenitors.

This clonotype was obtained from a boy in the first two years of life who had a stem cell transplant for SCID, so the T cells may come from the graft donor. The chain recombines TRBV15 with TRBJ2-6; TRBD1 might be the D (5 bases). The source was PBMCs, mostly from graft donor cells, collected 360 days after TCRalphabeta/CD19-depleted stem cell transplant. The CDR3 loop reads CATSSSRESNGANVLTF. CDR3 DNA: TGTGCCACCAGCAGCAGCAGGGAATCTAACGGGGCCAACGTCCTGACTTTC.